This T cell receptor beta chain was sequenced during a study of blood T cell repertoires in COVID-19. Study context: The United States, Italy and Spain supplied acute and convalescent COVID-19 samples. From T cells, B-cell-depleted T cells, or PBMCs came the material, which was cDNA or gDNA.

CDR3 length equals 13 residues. After removal of 9 bases from V and 7 bases from J, the junction contained 10 bases not matched to a gene. CDR1 and CDR2 from the germline V gene are LNHDA and SQIVND (reference sequence). The method was immunoSEQ multiplex PCR; TCRdb's version includes in-frame clones alone and lacks a portion of them. The sample comprises about 110,000 clones, about four fifths of which are singletons, and around 4.5% rests with the top ten. The receptor's source is a man aged 65-85 years with acute or convalescent COVID-19. This rearrangement joins TRBV19 to TRBJ2-7, with 9 nucleotides matching TRBD1. The source material was peripheral blood. The CDR3 bases are TGTGCCAGCGACCGGGGACAGGGTGGGGAGCAGTACTTC. This codes for CASDRGQGGEQYF.